The rows below give T cell receptor beta chains drawn from one sample of a study of T cell changes during pregnancy in multiple sclerosis. Assay: immunoSEQ multiplex PCR; the TCRdb copy retains only in-frame clones and omits some. This sample carries some 36,000 clones, approximately 90% of them seen once, and the ten largest clones take less than 0.4%. Sequenced material: CD4+ T cells from peripheral blood mononuclear cells, taken in the second trimester of pregnancy. The receptors were gathered from a female donor with multiple sclerosis, enrolled in a pregnancy study. Each CDR3 is given with its conserved first and last residue. Fields, in order: CDR3 protein, CDR3 DNA, J gene, D gene, clone size, V gene. D genes are given only for firm matches. Expanded clones get a size class; other rows say once, few or many, or leave the size out.

CASSPPPSGGPSDTQYF,TGTGCCAGCAGCCCGCCTCCCTCGGGGGGGCCTTCAGATACGCAGTATTTT,TRBJ2-3,TRBD2,.,TRBV11-1
CASSYTKQGKQFF,TGTGCCAGCAGTTACACGAAACAGGGGAAGCAGTTCTTC,TRBJ2-1,TRBD1,.,TRBV6-5
CASSPSVQDNYGYTF,TGCGCCAGCAGCCCGTCAGTGCAGGATAACTATGGCTACACCTTC,TRBJ1-2,.,once,TRBV5-1
CSANRRSEAFF,TGCAGTGCTAATCGGAGGTCTGAAGCTTTCTTT,TRBJ1-1,.,.,TRBV20-1
CASSLGGYEQFF,TGTGCCAGCAGCTTGGGGGGGTATGAGCAGTTCTTC,TRBJ2-1,TRBD2,.,TRBV7-2
CASSENLLTWRLDPTDTQYF,TGTGCCAGCAGTGAAAATCTGCTGACATGGCGACTAGACCCCACAGATACGCAGTATTTT,TRBJ2-3,.,.,TRBV6-1
CASSLTAQGVYGYTF,TGTGCCAGCTCACTAACGGCACAGGGGGTTTATGGCTACACCTTC,TRBJ1-2,TRBD1,once,TRBV18
CASSPPLAGTDTQYF,TGTGCCAGCTCACCTCCGCTAGCGGGCACAGATACGCAGTATTTT,TRBJ2-3,TRBD2,.,TRBV18
CASSQGRAGEPQHF,TGCGCCAGCAGCCAGGGCAGGGCGGGAGAGCCCCAGCATTTT,TRBJ1-5,.,.,TRBV4-3
CSVEAGGPGNEQYF,TGCAGCGTTGAAGCAGGGGGGCCAGGCAACGAGCAGTACTTC,TRBJ2-7,.,.,TRBV29-1
CASSYVSGRAGNEQFF,TGTGCCAGCAGTTACGTTAGCGGGAGGGCCGGGAATGAGCAGTTCTTC,TRBJ2-1,TRBD2,.,TRBV6-5
CASSPDRGTEAFF,TGCGCCAGCAGCCCCGACAGGGGAACTGAAGCTTTCTTT,TRBJ1-1,TRBD1,.,TRBV5-1
CASSQDRGQGVSGANVLTF,TGCGCCAGCAGCCAAGATCGGGGACAGGGAGTCTCTGGGGCCAACGTCCTGACTTTC,TRBJ2-6,TRBD1,.,TRBV4-1
CASSESSNQPQHF,TGTGCCAGCAGTGAATCTAGTAATCAGCCCCAGCATTTT,TRBJ1-5,.,.,TRBV2
CASSYSGTGIQPQHF,TGTGCCAGCAGTTACAGTGGGACAGGAATTCAGCCCCAGCATTTT,TRBJ1-5,TRBD1,.,TRBV6-6
CASTTRGLQSSYNEQFF,TGTGCCAGCACCACTAGGGGACTCCAGAGCTCCTACAATGAGCAGTTCTTC,TRBJ2-1,.,.,TRBV2
CASTRQTGVNQPQHF,TGTGCCAGTACTCGCCAGACGGGGGTTAATCAGCCCCAGCATTTT,TRBJ1-5,.,.,TRBV19
CASSNTDSGANVLTF,TGTGCCAGCAGCAACACAGACTCTGGGGCCAACGTCCTGACTTTC,TRBJ2-6,.,.,TRBV11-1
CASSSPGGGLNGYTF,TGTGCCAGCAGCTCCCCGGGTGGAGGGCTCAATGGCTACACCTTC,TRBJ1-2,.,.,TRBV7-2
CASSIAGGNTGELFF,TGTGCCAGCTCCATAGCGGGAGGGAACACCGGGGAGCTGTTTTTT,TRBJ2-2,TRBD2,.,TRBV7-2
CASMPQGQINQPQHF,TGTGCCAGCATGCCCCAGGGACAGATAAATCAGCCCCAGCATTTT,TRBJ1-5,TRBD1,once,TRBV6-1
CASSLEEGSLFSGNTIYF,TGTGCCAGCAGCTTGGAGGAGGGCTCCCTTTTCTCTGGAAACACCATATATTTT,TRBJ1-3,.,.,TRBV5-5
CASSSDRTIGPEAFF,TGCGCCAGCAGCTCGGACAGGACCATAGGCCCTGAAGCTTTCTTT,TRBJ1-1,TRBD1,.,TRBV5-1
CASSFRDRDEQYF,TGTGCCAGCAGCTTTCGGGACAGGGACGAGCAGTACTTC,TRBJ2-7,TRBD1,.,TRBV11-3
CATRRGWGGVYEQYF,TGTGCCACCCGAAGGGGGTGGGGGGGCGTTTACGAGCAGTACTTC,TRBJ2-7,.,.,TRBV27
CASTAGGKNQPQHF,TGTGCCAGCACCGCAGGGGGGAAGAATCAGCCCCAGCATTTT,TRBJ1-5,TRBD1,.,TRBV7-8
CASSPRRGGLTWGELFF,TGTGCCAGCAGCCCGCGGCGGGGGGGGCTCACCTGGGGGGAGCTGTTTTTT,TRBJ2-2,TRBD2,once,TRBV7-2
CASSRGPGQGNQPQHF,TGTGCCAGTAGTCGTGGGCCGGGACAGGGAAATCAGCCCCAGCATTTT,TRBJ1-5,TRBD1,.,TRBV19